The subject of this entry is one T cell receptor (beta chain). The sample comes from a study of control samples from healthy donors and cancer patients. Sequencing used immunoSEQ multiplex PCR; TCRdb keeps in-frame clones, though not all of them. Of 130,000 or so clones listed, 89% are singletons. The receptor comes from a man aged 45-60 years with head and neck cancer. The specimen was PBMCs.

The CDR3 reads CASSERGRSQPQHF. The CDR3 DNA reads as TGTGCCAGCAGTGAACGGGGGAGGAGTCAGCCCCAGCATTTT. The V call is TRBV6-1, the J call TRBJ1-5; TRBD1 might be the D (5 bases). Germline-derived CDR1 and CDR2 are MNHNS and SASEGT. Trimming took 2 bases from V and 6 from J, leaving 11 bases between them. The CDR3 totals 14 residues.